The rows below give T cell receptor beta chains drawn from one sample of a study of blood T cell repertoires in COVID-19. Measured with immunoSEQ multiplex PCR; TCRdb has only the in-frame clones, and not every one. This table holds about 210,000 clones, about 90% found once. The sequenced sample was peripheral blood. All receptors derive from a young man with acute or convalescent COVID-19. Each CDR3 is given with its conserved first and last residue. Each record gives: J gene, D gene, clone size, V gene, CDR3 protein, CDR3 DNA. The D gene is left open where the match is weak. Clone size, where shown, is once, few, many, or a class for clones that have expanded.

TRBJ2-5 NA NA TRBV13 CASSLAIRTVVQETQYF TGTGCCAGCAGCTTAGCTATCCGGACAGTCGTCCAAGAGACCCAGTACTTC
TRBJ1-2 TRBD1 NA TRBV28 CASSLLTGGAKGYTF TGTGCCAGCAGTTTGCTAACAGGGGGCGCGAAAGGCTACACCTTC
TRBJ1-4 NA NA TRBV28 CASRPGGGEKLFF TGTGCCAGCAGACCTGGGGGCGGTGAAAAACTGTTTTTT
TRBJ1-4 NA NA TRBV2 CASSGTEAYEKLFF TGTGCCAGCAGTGGGACAGAGGCCTACGAAAAACTGTTTTTT
TRBJ2-1 TRBD2 once TRBV19 CASSIGPGLAGGASSYNEQFF TGTGCCAGTAGTATAGGACCGGGACTAGCGGGAGGTGCTAGCTCCTACAATGAGCAGTTCTTC
TRBJ2-5 TRBD2 NA TRBV10-3 CAISEGTSGGGQETQYF TGTGCCATCAGTGAAGGGACTAGCGGGGGGGGCCAAGAGACCCAGTACTTC
TRBJ2-4 NA NA TRBV5-1 CASSFGYAKNIQYF TGCGCCAGCAGCTTCGGGTACGCCAAAAACATTCAGTACTTC
TRBJ2-7 TRBD1 NA TRBV5-1 CASSQTGAEQYF TGCGCCAGCAGCCAAACAGGGGCCGAGCAGTACTTC
TRBJ2-1 NA NA TRBV4-2 CASSQAGGVSYNEQFF TGTGCCAGCAGCCAAGCCGGCGGTGTCTCCTACAATGAGCAGTTCTTC
TRBJ2-5 NA NA TRBV5-1 CASSPFWSRNSQETQYF TGCGCCAGCAGCCCTTTTTGGAGCCGGAACTCCCAAGAGACCCAGTACTTC
TRBJ2-3 NA NA TRBV6-5 CASSSLWGYRTDTQYF TGTGCCAGCAGTTCCCTTTGGGGCTACCGCACAGATACGCAGTATTTT
TRBJ1-1 NA NA TRBV12-3/TRBV12-4 CASSSGVLTEAFF TGTGCCAGCAGTTCAGGGGTTCTCACTGAAGCTTTCTTT
TRBJ1-2 NA NA TRBV3-1/TRBV3-2 CASSRPGGVGTF TGTGCCAGCAGCCGCCCGGGGGGCGTAGGCACCTTC
TRBJ1-1 NA NA TRBV6-5 CASSYFRGTEAFF TGTGCCAGCAGTTACTTCCGGGGGACTGAAGCTTTCTTT
TRBJ1-2 NA once TRBV3-1/TRBV3-2 CASSLRTVFDGYTF TGTGCCAGCAGCCTGCGGACAGTTTTCGATGGCTACACCTTC
TRBJ2-1 TRBD1 few TRBV7-9 CASSFGQGANNEQFF TGTGCCAGCAGCTTCGGACAGGGAGCAAACAATGAGCAGTTCTTC
TRBJ2-5 NA NA TRBV28 CASTKTRGQETQYF TGTGCCAGCACCAAAACCCGGGGGCAAGAGACCCAGTACTTC
TRBJ2-1 TRBD1 NA TRBV19 CASRPGQGRNEQFF TGTGCCAGTAGGCCGGGACAGGGTAGGAATGAGCAGTTCTTC
TRBJ1-2 TRBD1 NA TRBV6-5 CASSLTRDSYGYTF TGTGCCAGCAGTTTGACCCGGGACAGCTATGGCTACACCTTC
TRBJ2-5 TRBD2 NA TRBV6-6 CASRRLAGGRETQYF TGTGCCAGCAGGCGACTAGCGGGAGGAAGAGAGACCCAGTACTTC
TRBJ2-4 NA NA TRBV7-8 CASSLESSANIQYF TGTGCCAGCAGCTTAGAGTCTAGCGCGAACATTCAGTACTTC
TRBJ2-7 NA NA TRBV28 CASSGGQFLNYEQYF TGTGCCAGCAGCGGGGGACAGTTCTTAAACTACGAGCAGTACTTC
TRBJ1-2 TRBD1 NA TRBV10-3 CAIRPGQGDYGYTF TGTGCCATCAGGCCGGGACAGGGGGACTATGGCTACACCTTC
TRBJ2-7 NA NA TRBV6-2/TRBV6-3 CASSLSLSYEQYF TGTGCCAGCAGTCTCTCCTTGTCCTACGAGCAGTACTTC
TRBJ2-7 NA NA TRBV6-5 CASSYHGGGTYEQYF TGTGCCAGCAGTTATCATGGAGGCGGGACCTACGAGCAGTACTTC
TRBJ2-7 TRBD2 NA TRBV7-2 CASSLGGGRAHEQYF TGTGCCAGCAGCTTAGGGGGCGGGAGGGCCCACGAGCAGTACTTC
TRBJ1-1 NA NA TRBV30 CAWTVWGRLDTEAFF TGTGCCTGGACGGTATGGGGGCGATTGGACACTGAAGCTTTCTTT
TRBJ2-5 NA NA TRBV4-2 CASSQGYFETQYF TGTGCCAGCAGCCAAGGTTATTTCGAGACCCAGTACTTC
TRBJ2-3 TRBD2 NA TRBV7-8 CASSLDRAGGPDTQYF TGTGCCAGCAGTCTAGATAGGGCGGGGGGACCTGATACGCAGTATTTT
TRBJ2-7 NA NA TRBV20-1 CSARLFYEQYF TGCAGTGCTAGACTATTCTACGAGCAGTACTTC
TRBJ2-6 NA NA TRBV27 CASSFSLLGPGANVLTF TGTGCCAGCAGTTTTTCGTTGTTGGGCCCGGGGGCCAACGTCCTGACTTTC
TRBJ2-3 TRBD2 NA TRBV2 CASTFGTSGTDTQYF TGTGCCAGCACCTTCGGGACTAGCGGCACAGATACGCAGTATTTT
TRBJ1-2 TRBD1 NA TRBV7-9 CASSSKTGQGYTF TGTGCCAGCAGCTCCAAGACAGGGCAGGGCTACACCTTC
TRBJ2-7 TRBD2 NA TRBV28 CASSPPRGGLSRYF TGTGCCAGCAGTCCGCCCCGGGGGGGCCTTTCTCGTTACTTC
TRBJ2-3 TRBD1 NA TRBV7-9 CASSFRMRTGRTDTQYF TGTGCCAGCAGCTTTAGAATGCGGACAGGGCGCACAGATACGCAGTATTTT
TRBJ2-5 TRBD2 NA TRBV7-2 CASSDSGEKTQYF TGTGCCAGCAGCGATAGCGGGGAGAAGACCCAGTACTTC
TRBJ1-1 NA NA TRBV28 CASRPPRTEAFF TGTGCCAGCAGGCCCCCCAGGACTGAAGCTTTCTTT
TRBJ2-2 NA few TRBV7-9 CASSLVGGNSGELFF TGTGCCAGCAGCTTAGTCGGCGGGAATTCCGGGGAGCTGTTTTTT
TRBJ2-7 NA NA TRBV5-6 CASSYSREQYF TGTGCCAGCAGTTACAGCCGCGAGCAGTACTTC
TRBJ1-1 NA NA TRBV7-9 CASSPQGTEAFF TGTGCCAGCAGCCCCCAGGGCACTGAAGCTTTCTTT
TRBJ2-5 NA NA TRBV7-3 CASRRQETQYF TGTGCCAGCAGGAGACAAGAGACCCAGTACTTC